The clone carrying this T cell receptor beta chain came up many times. Its antigen is still unknown. The CDR3 length is 14 residues. Germline values: CDR1 SGHRS, CDR2 YFSETQ. V dropped 0 bases and J dropped 9; count of bases not matched to a gene: 4. The data were taken from a study of breast tumors, draining lymph nodes, adjacent tissues. Breast cancer patients provided tissue from their axillary draining lymph nodes. MiXCR, applied by TCRdb to the multiplex PCR reads, yields one record per CDR3 protein. Seen here are about 200,000 distinct CDR3 sequences, around 29% observed once, and the top ten hold roughly 4.3%. Study outcomes and limitations: Tumor TCR diversity was below lymph nodes but above nontumor tissue.

This chain links TRBV5-1 with TRBJ2-1; 9 bases map to TRBD2. The sequence was obtained from a female donor with breast cancer. Some clones in this sample may be carry-over from other donors' samples. The sample was axillary lymph node tissue. The CDR3: CASSLAGTSTEQFF. In DNA form, the CDR3 reads TGCGCCAGCAGCTTGGCCGGGACTAGCACTGAGCAGTTCTTC.